The 17 T cell receptor beta chains reported below all come from one sample, sequenced in a study of blood T cells in healthy people across ages. Together with a sample-barcoded 5' primer, a J-beta primer mix was included in a second PCR lasting about 7 to 11 cycles. TCRdb used MiXCR to reprocess the 5' RACE reads, holding one entry per CDR3 protein. The table has approximately 830,000 distinct CDR3 sequences, 55% to 65% seen once. Sequenced input: blood. The receptors stem from a young man in good health.

This rearrangement joins TRBV6-1 to TRBJ1-4; the match to TRBD1 covers 7 bases. From germline, CDR1 is MNHNS and CDR2 SASEGT. Trimming at V came to 0 bases and at J to 8 bases, leaving 9 bases not matched to a gene. The CDR3 extends over 16 amino acids. CDR3 coding DNA: TGTGCCAGCAGTGAAGCTTATCGCAGGGGGTGGGAAAAACTGTTTTTT. Its translation: CASSEAYRRGWEKLFF.

The chain links TRBV4-3 to TRBJ2-1, with TRBD1 matching 9 bases. J was trimmed by 7 bases and V by 0 bases; bases with no gene match: 7. The CDR3 extends over 16 amino acids. Germline CDR1 and CDR2: LGHNA and YSLEER. The CDR3 spells CASSQEPGTGQNEQFF. Here the CDR3 DNA reads TGCGCCAGCAGCCAAGAGCCCGGGACAGGGCAAAATGAGCAGTTCTTC.

This chain uses TRBV5-1 with TRBJ2-7; the match to TRBD2 covers 12 bases. Germline V gene data show CDR1 as SGHRS and CDR2 as YFSETQ. V dropped 4 bases and J dropped 0; count of bases not matched to a gene: 5. The CDR3 extends over 16 amino acids. The CDR3 protein is CASSPRTSGASYEQYF. The CDR3, as DNA: TGCGCCAGCAGCCCGCGGACTAGCGGGGCCTCCTACGAGCAGTACTTC.

The V call is TRBV29-1, the J call TRBJ2-5; D gene uncertain. This CDR3 has 13 amino acids. Looked up from germline, CDR1 is SQVTM and CDR2 is ANQGSEA. The V end lost 4 bases, the J end lost 1 base, and 10 bases lay between the germline ends. In DNA, the CDR3 is TGCAGCGTTGGCGGCAACCTCCAAGAGACCCAGTACTTC. Protein product: CSVGGNLQETQYF.

The chain recombines TRBV6-5 with TRBJ1-2; the D gene is possibly TRBD1 (6 bases). The CDR3 sequence is 15 residues long. In germline, CDR1 is MNHEY, CDR2 SVGAGI. The V and J ends lost 6 bases and 6 bases respectively, with 20 bases between them. CDR3 loop: CASSLQGSGAHGYTF. In DNA form, the CDR3 reads TGTGCCAGCAGCTTACAGGGTAGTGGGGCCCATGGCTACACCTTC.

To note about this clonotype: A much larger clone differs from this one at a single base, so this may be a read error. This rearrangement joins TRBV7-2 to TRBJ2-5, with D possibly TRBD1 on 5 matching bases. CDR1 SGHTA and CDR2 FQGNSA come from the germline V gene. Between the trimmed V and J ends, which lost 1 base and 0 bases, there was a span of 12 bases. The CDR3 covers 16 residues. This chain's CDR3 is CASSLGGAKNQETQYF. Written as DNA, the CDR3 is TGTGCCAGCAGCTTAGGTGGGGCGAAGAACCAAGAGACCCAGTACTTC.

There are a few counts of this clonotype. This sequence joins TRBV4-2 and TRBJ2-7; TRBD2 aligns across 9 bases. V lost 0 bases, J lost 1 base, and 4 bases stayed unmatched. Germline lookup yields CDR1 LGHNA and CDR2 YNFKEQ. CDR3 size: 16 residues. The CDR3 region is CASSQESGGRSYEQYF. The CDR3 DNA reads as TGTGCCAGCAGCCAAGAAAGCGGGGGGCGTTCCTACGAGCAGTACTTC.

This clonotype was observed a few times. The CDR3 is CASSYTRDSRETQYF. The CDR3, as DNA: TGTGCCAGCAGTTACACCCGGGACAGCCGAGAGACCCAGTACTTC. The V call is TRBV6-5, the J call TRBJ2-5; 7 bases align to TRBD1. Per germline, CDR1 MNHEY and CDR2 SVGAGI. V lost 2 bases, J lost 4 bases, and 7 bases stayed unmatched. This CDR3 is 15 amino acids long.

This clonotype was recorded once. The V and J genes are TRBV4-3 and TRBJ1-1; 7 bases align to TRBD1. The CDR3 is 15 amino acids. V was clipped by 1 base and J by 7 bases; unmatched bases: 9. CDR1 is LGHNA, CDR2 YSLEER, per germline. The CDR3 region is CASSQAYRGLLEAFF. CDR3 bases: TGCGCCAGCAGCCAAGCCTACAGGGGACTACTTGAAGCTTTCTTT.

J is TRBJ2-6 and V is TRBV21-1; the D call TRBD1 from the table was never checked on the DNA. TRBV21-1 represents a pseudogene. The CDR3 runs to 17 residues. CDR3 in DNA: TGTGCCAGCAGCAAAGGTCCTGGGACAGCGCGGGCCAACGTCCTGACTTTC. The encoded protein is CASSKGPGTARANVLTF.

The CDR3 reads CASSYSTQGPINYGYTF. As DNA, the CDR3 is TGTGCCAGCAGTTACTCGACACAGGGGCCAATCAACTATGGCTACACCTTC. The gene calls are TRBV6-6 and TRBJ1-2; 7 bases agree with TRBD1. The CDR3 has 17 residues. Germline assignment: CDR1 MNHNY and CDR2 SVGAGI (reference sequence). Trimming at V came to 0 bases and at J to 2 bases, leaving 9 bases not matched to a gene.

The rearrangement uses TRBV29-1 and TRBJ2-7; D is possibly TRBD2 (5 bases). The V gene's germline CDR1 is SQVTM and CDR2 ANQGSEA. This CDR3 comprises 14 residues. Trimming removed 5 bases from V and 0 bases from J, with 14 bases in between. The CDR3 nucleotides read TGCAGCGTTCGCGAGGGTTTAATCTCCTACGAGCAGTACTTC. It specifies CSVREGLISYEQYF.

The V gene is TRBV5-1, the J gene TRBJ2-1; no definite D call. V was cut by 2 bases and J by 5 bases, with 20 bases left in between. From germline, CDR1 is SGHRS and CDR2 YFSETQ. The CDR3 length is 17 residues. The CDR3 protein is CASSFMIPTPFNNEQFF. CDR3 in DNA: TGCGCCAGCAGCTTTATGATCCCAACTCCTTTTAACAATGAGCAGTTCTTC.

The chain recombines TRBV19 with TRBJ2-4; D gene ambiguous. Germline CDR1 is LNHDA and CDR2 is SQIVND (reference sequence). The V end lost 3 bases, the J end lost 15 bases, and 21 bases lay between the germline ends. This CDR3 has 14 amino acids. CDR3 residues: CASSIQRQPYERYF. DNA for the CDR3: TGTGCCAGTAGTATCCAACGACAACCCTACGAGCGGTACTTC.

Concerning this clonotype: Relative to the germline gene, one junction end is altered; a read error may explain this. This chain uses TRBV28 with TRBJ2-5; D not certain. The DNA matches TRBJ2-7 better at its end, which makes the J call doubtful. Germline V gives CDR1 MDHEN, CDR2 SYDVKM. This CDR3 is 13 amino acids long. CDR3 DNA: TGTGACAGCAGTACTCCCGACCCGGCCGAGCAGTACTTC. As protein: CDSSTPDPAEQYF.

This clonotype has just one count. The V call is TRBV2, the J call TRBJ1-6; TRBD1 is a possible D gene (6 bases). Germline V gene data show CDR1 as SNHLY and CDR2 as FYNNEI. The CDR3 runs 15 residues. V lost 4 bases and J lost 5, with 12 bases in between. The CDR3 is CASSVKGQNNSPLHF. CDR3 nucleotide sequence: TGTGCCAGCAGTGTAAAGGGACAAAATAATTCACCCCTCCACTTT.

The chain links TRBV5-1 to TRBJ2-2; D is ambiguous. This CDR3 is 11 amino acids long. Germline CDR1 and CDR2: SGHRS and YFSETQ. The V end lost 4 bases, the J end lost 10 bases, and 8 bases lay between the germline ends. Here the CDR3 reads CASSPNVELFF. The CDR3 DNA follows: TGCGCCAGCAGCCCTAACGTGGAGCTGTTTTTT.